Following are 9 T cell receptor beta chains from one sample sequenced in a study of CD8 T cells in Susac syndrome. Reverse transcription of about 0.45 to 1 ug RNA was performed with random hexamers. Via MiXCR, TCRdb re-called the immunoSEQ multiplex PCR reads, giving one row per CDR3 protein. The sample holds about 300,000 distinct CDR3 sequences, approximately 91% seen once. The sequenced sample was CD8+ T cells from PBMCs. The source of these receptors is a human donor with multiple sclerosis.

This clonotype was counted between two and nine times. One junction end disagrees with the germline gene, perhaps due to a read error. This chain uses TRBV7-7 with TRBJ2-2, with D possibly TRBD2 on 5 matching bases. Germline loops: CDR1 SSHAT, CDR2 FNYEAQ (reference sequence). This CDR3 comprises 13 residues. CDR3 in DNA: TGTGCTAGCAGCCCCGGGGTGAGCGGCGAGCTGTTTTTT. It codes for CASSPGVSGELFF.

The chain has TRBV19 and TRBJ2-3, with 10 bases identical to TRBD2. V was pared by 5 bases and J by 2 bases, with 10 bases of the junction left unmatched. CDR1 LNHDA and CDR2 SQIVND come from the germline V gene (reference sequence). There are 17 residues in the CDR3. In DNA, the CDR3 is TGTGCCAGTAGTCCGTCTAGCGGGGGATCTTACACAGATACGCAGTATTTT. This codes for CASSPSSGGSYTDTQYF. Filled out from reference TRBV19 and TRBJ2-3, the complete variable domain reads DGGITQSPKYLFRKEGQNVTLSCEQNLNHDAMYWYRQDPGQGLRLIYYSQIVNDFQKGDIAEGYSVSREKKESFPLTVTSAQKNPTAFYLCASSPSSGGSYTDTQYFGPGTRLTVL.

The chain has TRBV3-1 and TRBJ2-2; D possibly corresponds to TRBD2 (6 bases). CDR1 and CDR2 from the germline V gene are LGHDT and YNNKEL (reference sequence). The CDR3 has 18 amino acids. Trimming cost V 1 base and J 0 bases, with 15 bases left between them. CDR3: CASSQVSGLATNTGELFF. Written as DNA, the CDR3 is TGTGCCAGCAGCCAAGTCAGCGGGCTAGCCACGAACACCGGGGAGCTGTTTTTT. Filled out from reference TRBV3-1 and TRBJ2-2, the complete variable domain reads DTAVSQTPKYLVTQMGNDKSIKCEQNLGHDTMYWYKQDSKKFLKIMFSYNNKELIINETVPNRFSPKSPDKAHLNLHINSLELGDSAVYFCASSQVSGLATNTGELFFGEGSRLTVL.

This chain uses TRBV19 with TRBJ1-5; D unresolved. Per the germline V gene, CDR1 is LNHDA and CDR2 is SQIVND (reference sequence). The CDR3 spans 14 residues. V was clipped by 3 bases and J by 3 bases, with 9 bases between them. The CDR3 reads CASSMAQNNQPQHF. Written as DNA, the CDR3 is TGTGCCAGTAGTATGGCCCAGAACAATCAGCCCCAGCATTTT.

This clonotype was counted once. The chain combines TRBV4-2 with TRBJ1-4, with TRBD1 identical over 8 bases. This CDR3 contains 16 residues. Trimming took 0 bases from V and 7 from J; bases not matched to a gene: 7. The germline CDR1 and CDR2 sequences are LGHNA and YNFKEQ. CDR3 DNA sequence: TGTGCCAGCAGCCAAGATCCCTCCGGGACAGGTGAAAAACTGTTTTTT. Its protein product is CASSQDPSGTGEKLFF.

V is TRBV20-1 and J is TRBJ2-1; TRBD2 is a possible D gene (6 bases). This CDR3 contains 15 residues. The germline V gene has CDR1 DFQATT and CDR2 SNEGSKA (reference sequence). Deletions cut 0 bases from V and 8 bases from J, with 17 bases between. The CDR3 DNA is TGCAGTGCTAGAGATCTGACGACTAGAGTCCATGAGCAGTTCTTC. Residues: CSARDLTTRVHEQFF.

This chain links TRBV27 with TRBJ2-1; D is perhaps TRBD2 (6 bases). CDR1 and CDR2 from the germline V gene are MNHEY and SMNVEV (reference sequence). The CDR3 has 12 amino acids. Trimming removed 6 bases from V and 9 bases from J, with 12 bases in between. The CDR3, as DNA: TGTGCCAGCAGACCTGGGGGGTTTGAGCAGTTCTTC. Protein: CASRPGGFEQFF.

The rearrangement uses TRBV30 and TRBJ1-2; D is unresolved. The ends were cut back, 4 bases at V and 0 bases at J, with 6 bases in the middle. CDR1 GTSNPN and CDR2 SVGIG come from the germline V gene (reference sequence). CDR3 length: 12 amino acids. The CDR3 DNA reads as TGTGCCTGGACAGACTCTAACTATGGCTACACCTTC. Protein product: CAWTDSNYGYTF.

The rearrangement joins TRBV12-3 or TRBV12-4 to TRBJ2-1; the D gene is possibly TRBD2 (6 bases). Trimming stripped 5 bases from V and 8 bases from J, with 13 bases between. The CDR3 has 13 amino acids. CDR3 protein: CASSPQGGYEQFF. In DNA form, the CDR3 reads TGTGCCAGCAGTCCTCAGGGAGGCTATGAGCAGTTCTTC.